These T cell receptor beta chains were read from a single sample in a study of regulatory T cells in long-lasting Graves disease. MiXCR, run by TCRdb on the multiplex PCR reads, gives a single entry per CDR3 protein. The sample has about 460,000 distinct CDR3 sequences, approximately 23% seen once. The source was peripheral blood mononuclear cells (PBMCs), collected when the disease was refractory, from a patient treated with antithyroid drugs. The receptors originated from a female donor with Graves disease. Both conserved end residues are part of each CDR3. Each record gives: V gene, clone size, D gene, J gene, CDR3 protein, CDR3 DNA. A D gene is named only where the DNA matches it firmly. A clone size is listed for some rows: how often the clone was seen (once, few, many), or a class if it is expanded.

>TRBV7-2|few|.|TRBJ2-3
CASIRGEGPTDTQYF
TGTGCCAGCATTAGGGGGGAGGGACCCACAGATACGCAGTATTTT
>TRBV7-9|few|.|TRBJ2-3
CASSLDGTVTDTQYF
TGTGCCAGCAGCTTAGATGGGACCGTCACAGATACGCAGTATTTT
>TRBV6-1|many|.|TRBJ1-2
CASIIPAANYGYTF
TGTGCCAGCATAATTCCAGCGGCTAACTATGGCTACACCTTC
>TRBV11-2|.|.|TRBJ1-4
CASSLNLRTNEKLFF
TGTGCCAGCAGCTTAAATTTGAGGACTAATGAAAAACTGTTTTTT
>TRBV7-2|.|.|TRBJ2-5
CASSLAFPETQYF
TGTGCCAGCAGCTTAGCGTTCCCAGAGACCCAGTACTTC
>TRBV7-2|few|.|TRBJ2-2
CASSLRGGGTGELFF
TGTGCCAGCAGCTTAAGAGGGGGGGGAACCGGGGAGCTGTTTTTT
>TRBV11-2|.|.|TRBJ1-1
CASSLGSLGTTEAFF
TGTGCCAGCAGCTTAGGATCCCTCGGGACCACTGAAGCTTTCTTT
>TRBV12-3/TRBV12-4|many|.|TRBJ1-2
CASSLNEGAFYGYTF
TGTGCCAGCAGTTTAAATGAAGGGGCATTCTATGGCTACACCTTC
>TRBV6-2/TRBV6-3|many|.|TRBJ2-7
CASSYLPDEQYF
TGTGCCAGCAGTTACCTCCCTGACGAGCAGTACTTC
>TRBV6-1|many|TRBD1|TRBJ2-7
CASRTDRDYEQYF
TGTGCCAGCAGGACGGACAGGGACTACGAGCAGTACTTC
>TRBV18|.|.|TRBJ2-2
CASSPRAGPTGELFF
TGTGCCAGCTCACCTCGGGCCGGGCCCACCGGGGAGCTGTTTTTT
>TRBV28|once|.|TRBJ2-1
CASSLPANEQFF
TGTGCCAGCAGTCTCCCGGCCAATGAGCAGTTCTTC
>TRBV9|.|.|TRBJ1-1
CASSLGRWNTEAFF
TGTGCCAGCAGCTTAGGACGGTGGAACACTGAAGCTTTCTTT